The following is a T cell receptor beta chain sequence with its context. This clonotype came up a few times. The specificity of this receptor is unknown. The input lacks base qualities; no much larger clone sits a single base away. Cut back by 6 bases and 5 bases, the V and J ends lie 11 bases apart. From the cysteine through the phenylalanine, the CDR3 covers 13 amino acids. Here the CDR3 DNA is all that survives: 39 bases in frame from base 1. The entry originates in a study of CD8 T cells in ankylosing spondylitis (dated 2017 in TCRdb). As for the study more broadly: The study profiled T cell receptor beta repertoires in healthy donors and ankylosing spondylitis patients to find disease-linked TCR variants. The full study cohort comprised 20 to 25 ankylosing spondylitis patients and over 95 healthy donors. Peripheral blood was sampled, and synovial fluid was also collected from ankylosing spondylitis patients. Paper-wide results and their limitations: A TCR beta motif of 8 or 9 highly homologous amino acid variants appeared characteristic of blood from ankylosing spondylitis patients. Significant enrichment of the disease-linked clones was reported in matched synovial fluid samples from ankylosing spondylitis patients. The disease-linked clones showed a CD8+ phenotype and occurred at relatively low frequencies in peripheral blood. Some TCR beta motif variants had previously been reported in synovial fluid and blood of reactive arthritis patients, which suggested common disease-initiation mechanisms.

Sequencer: Illumina HiSeq 2500. Quantitative 5'-RACE with molecular barcodes was the method used to prepare the TCR beta libraries. Regarding the original processing steps: A new computational method, built on a probabilistic model of VDJ rearrangement, was used to identify disease-linked TCR variants. TCRdb reran the public reads through fastp at Q25 and MiXCR, keeping productive beta chains. CDR3 protein duplicates are merged, each entry listing the most common genes and DNA. The authors' filters were not applied to this entry. The sample has 350,000 to 450,000 distinct CDR3 sequences on record, about 24% of them singletons. The top ten constitute 0.89% of the sample.

The sequence links TRBV12-3 or TRBV12-4 to TRBJ1-5, with no confidently assigned D gene. The clonotype was recovered from a male donor with ankylosing spondylitis. The sequencing sample was made of blood, either unsorted or a sorted T cell fraction (not recorded which). CDR3 sequence: CASSPDWDQPQHF. Read as DNA, the sequence is TGTGCCAGCAGCCCCGACTGGGATCAGCCCCAGCATTTT.